This T cell receptor (beta chain) was sequenced for a study of blood T cell repertoires in COVID-19. Overall study context: Samples taken during acute and convalescent COVID-19 were collected in the United States, Italy and Spain. In each case, the material was cDNA or gDNA derived from T cells, B-cell-depleted T cells, or PBMCs.

The CDR3 runs to 14 residues. Germline loops: CDR1 SGHAT, CDR2 FQDESV (reference sequence). Trimming cost V 2 bases and J 6 bases, with 8 bases left between them. Methods used by the authors: Quantification of nucleated cells was approximated via reference gene primer amplification. Only in-frame clones appear in the TCRdb table, and some are missing; sequencing was by immunoSEQ multiplex PCR. That table is the source of V, J and clone size, and D and trimming were worked out from the DNA. This table holds 95,000 or so clones, under 90% found once. The genes are TRBV11-1 and TRBJ1-6, with a weak D call TRBD1 (6 bases). The source is a woman in her seventies with acute or convalescent COVID-19. Sequenced material: peripheral blood. The CDR3 nucleotides are TGTGCCAGCAGCTTAAGGACAGCTAATTCACCCCTCCACTTT. This encodes CASSLRTANSPLHF.